A selection of T cell receptor beta chains follows, all from one sample in a study of OX40 agonist ivuxolimab in advanced cancers. Profiling relied on immunoSEQ multiplex PCR, and the TCRdb table lists in-frame clones only, not all of them. The sample shows around 65,000 clones, 90% to 95% of them seen only once. The source was CD4+ or CD8+ T cells sorted from blood, collected in a trial of the OX40 agonist ivuxolimab. The source of these receptors is an adult with an advanced solid tumor such as melanoma, head and neck, liver or kidney cancer. CDR3s leave out the opening cysteine and the closing phenylalanine or tryptophan. Fields, in order: CDR3 protein, V gene, J gene.

CDR3: ASGGSQPQH
V: TRBV7-9
J: TRBJ1-5

CDR3: ASSDGDRGSSGDNEQF
V: TRBV2
J: TRBJ2-1

CDR3: SGGISYEQY
V: TRBV20-1
J: TRBJ2-7

CDR3: ASSYSTAYGYT
V: TRBV6-6
J: TRBJ1-2

CDR3: ASSHMTQMDYGYT
V: TRBV19
J: TRBJ1-2

CDR3: ATSPQRGAGTDTQY
V: TRBV15
J: TRBJ2-3

CDR3: ASTPTVNTEAF
V: TRBV28
J: TRBJ1-1

CDR3: ASSKGSSGVPNTGELF
V: TRBV21-1
J: TRBJ2-2

CDR3: ASSPPTGGTEAF
V: TRBV7-9
J: TRBJ1-1

CDR3: ASSVTPSLYGYT
V: TRBV11-2
J: TRBJ1-2

CDR3: ASVGAGVNEQF
V: TRBV6-1
J: TRBJ2-1

CDR3: ASSRDVANYGYT
V: TRBV2
J: TRBJ1-2

CDR3: ASSTLAGGPHEQY
V: TRBV19
J: TRBJ2-7

CDR3: ASQEGGGYSNQPQH
V: TRBV19
J: TRBJ1-5

CDR3: SVPGSEGNTIY
V: TRBV29-1
J: TRBJ1-3

CDR3: ASSLTQMNTEAF
V: TRBV11-2
J: TRBJ1-1

CDR3: ASSFTDTQY
V: TRBV25-1
J: TRBJ2-3

CDR3: ASSYEGGTRSDEQY
V: TRBV5-6
J: TRBJ2-7

CDR3: ASSSIQGANTGELF
V: TRBV27
J: TRBJ2-2

CDR3: ASSQTDTQY
V: TRBV28
J: TRBJ2-3

CDR3: ASSRLESYEQY
V: TRBV27
J: TRBJ2-7

CDR3: ASSDLLEQYEQY
V: TRBV6-5
J: TRBJ2-7

CDR3: ASSSFPRGQANTEAF
V: TRBV11-1
J: TRBJ1-1

CDR3: ASSIGQGNEAF
V: TRBV6-6
J: TRBJ1-1

CDR3: ASNQGTQQPQH
V: TRBV4-1
J: TRBJ1-5

CDR3: ASRVLAGTQETQY
V: TRBV27
J: TRBJ2-5

CDR3: TSSPGDLQETQY
V: TRBV1
J: TRBJ2-5

CDR3: ASSPYDRDEQY
V: TRBV4-1
J: TRBJ2-7

CDR3: ASSLGDTGNTIY
V: TRBV5-4
J: TRBJ1-3

CDR3: ASSLTTGAYGYT
V: TRBV11-1
J: TRBJ1-2

CDR3: ASSLGRAGDPLH
V: TRBV5-4
J: TRBJ1-6

CDR3: ASSKPTPGQETQY
V: TRBV7-9
J: TRBJ2-5

CDR3: ASSIGQDLASTDTQY
V: TRBV19
J: TRBJ2-3

CDR3: ASSYVANYGYT
V: TRBV6-5
J: TRBJ1-2

CDR3: ASSQDPGQKNEKLF
V: TRBV4-2
J: TRBJ1-4

CDR3: ASSQIKGSGNTIY
V: TRBV4-1
J: TRBJ1-3

CDR3: ASSTGTKETQY
V: TRBV5-4
J: TRBJ2-5

CDR3: SVLGWTGQETQY
V: TRBV29-1
J: TRBJ2-5

CDR3: ASSLGFTGSNTEAF
V: TRBV5-1
J: TRBJ1-1

CDR3: ATRASGVDEQF
V: TRBV28
J: TRBJ2-1

CDR3: ASSLQGNTGELF
V: TRBV7-8
J: TRBJ2-2

CDR3: ASRGGFMNTEAF
V: TRBV27
J: TRBJ1-1

CDR3: ASSWTGGSTEAF
V: TRBV6-6
J: TRBJ1-1

CDR3: ASMEGEQGLLSPLH
V: TRBV28
J: TRBJ1-6

CDR3: ASSHLYEQY
V: TRBV6-5
J: TRBJ2-7

CDR3: ASSFRDRGQETQY
V: TRBV7-8
J: TRBJ2-5

CDR3: AWRGSGNEQF
V: TRBV30
J: TRBJ2-1

CDR3: ASSPAVNFLGTEAF
V: TRBV28
J: TRBJ1-1

CDR3: AWRRTGGSSYEQY
V: TRBV30
J: TRBJ2-7

CDR3: ASSPSLSYEQY
V: TRBV5-6
J: TRBJ2-7

CDR3: ASSLSGLGSYNEQF
V: TRBV7-9
J: TRBJ2-1